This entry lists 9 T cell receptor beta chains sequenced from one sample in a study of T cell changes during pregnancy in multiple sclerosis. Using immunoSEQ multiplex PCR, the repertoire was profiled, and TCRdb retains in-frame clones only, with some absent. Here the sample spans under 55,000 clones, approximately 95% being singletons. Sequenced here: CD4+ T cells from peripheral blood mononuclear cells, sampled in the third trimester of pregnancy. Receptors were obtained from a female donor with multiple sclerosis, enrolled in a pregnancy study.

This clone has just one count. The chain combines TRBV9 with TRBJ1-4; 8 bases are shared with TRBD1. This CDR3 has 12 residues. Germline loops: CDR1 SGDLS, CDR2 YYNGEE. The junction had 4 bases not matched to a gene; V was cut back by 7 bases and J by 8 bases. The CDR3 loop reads CASGTGQEKLFF. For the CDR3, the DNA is TGTGCCAGCGGGACAGGACAGGAAAAACTGTTTTTT.

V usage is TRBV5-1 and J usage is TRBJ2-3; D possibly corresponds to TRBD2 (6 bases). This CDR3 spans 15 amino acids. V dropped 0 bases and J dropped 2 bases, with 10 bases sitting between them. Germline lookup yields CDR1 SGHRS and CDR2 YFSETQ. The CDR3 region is CASSLVGRDTDTQYF. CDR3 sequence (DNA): TGCGCCAGCAGCTTGGTCGGGCGGGACACAGATACGCAGTATTTT.

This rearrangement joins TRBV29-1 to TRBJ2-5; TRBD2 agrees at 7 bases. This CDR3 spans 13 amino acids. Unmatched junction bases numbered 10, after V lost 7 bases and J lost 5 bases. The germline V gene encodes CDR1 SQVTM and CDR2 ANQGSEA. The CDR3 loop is CSGSGLLTETQYF. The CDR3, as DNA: TGCAGCGGTTCGGGACTACTTACGGAGACCCAGTACTTC.

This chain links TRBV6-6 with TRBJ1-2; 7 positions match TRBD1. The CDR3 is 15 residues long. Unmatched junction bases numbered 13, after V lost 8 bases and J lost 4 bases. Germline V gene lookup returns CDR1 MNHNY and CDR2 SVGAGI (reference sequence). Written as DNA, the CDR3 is TGTGCCAGCGTCCCTGGGCTACAGGGGACCTATGGCTACACCTTC. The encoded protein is CASVPGLQGTYGYTF.

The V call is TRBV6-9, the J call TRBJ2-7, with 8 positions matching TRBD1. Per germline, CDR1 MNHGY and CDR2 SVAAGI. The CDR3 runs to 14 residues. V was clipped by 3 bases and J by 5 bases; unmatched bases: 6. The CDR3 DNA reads TGTGCCAGCAGTTACGGCCAGGGGGCGGACGAGCAGTACTTC. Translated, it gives CASSYGQGADEQYF.

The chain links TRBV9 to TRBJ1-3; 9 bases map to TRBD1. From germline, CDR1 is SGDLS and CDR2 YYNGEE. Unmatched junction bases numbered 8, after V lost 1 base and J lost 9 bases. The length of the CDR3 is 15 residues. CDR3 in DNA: TGTGCCAGCAGCGTAAGTGGACAGGGGCAAGGCACCATATATTTT. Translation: CASSVSGQGQGTIYF.

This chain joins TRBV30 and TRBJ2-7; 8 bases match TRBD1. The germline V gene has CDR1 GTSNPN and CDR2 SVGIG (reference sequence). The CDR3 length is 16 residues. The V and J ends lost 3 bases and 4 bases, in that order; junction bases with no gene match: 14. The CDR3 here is CAWRILPGQGRYEQYF. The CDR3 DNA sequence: TGTGCCTGGAGGATTCTTCCTGGACAGGGTCGGTACGAGCAGTACTTC.

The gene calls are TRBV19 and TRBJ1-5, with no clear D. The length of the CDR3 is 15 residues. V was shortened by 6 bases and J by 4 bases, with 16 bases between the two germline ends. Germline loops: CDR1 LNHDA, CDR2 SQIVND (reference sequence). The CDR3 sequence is CASRGLRSANQPQHF. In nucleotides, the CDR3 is TGTGCCAGTAGGGGCCTTAGGTCAGCTAATCAGCCCCAGCATTTT.

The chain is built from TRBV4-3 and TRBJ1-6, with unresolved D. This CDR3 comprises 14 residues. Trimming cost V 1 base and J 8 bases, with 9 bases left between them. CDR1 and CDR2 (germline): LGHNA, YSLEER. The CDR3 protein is CASSQGGVDSPLHF. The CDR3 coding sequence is TGCGCCAGCAGCCAAGGTGGAGTCGATTCACCCCTCCACTTT.